This is a list of T cell receptor beta chains from one sample in a study of blood T cells in healthy people across ages. Via MiXCR, TCRdb re-called the 5' RACE reads, giving one row per CDR3 protein. There are roughly 550,000 distinct CDR3 sequences in the sample; around 24% occur only once, and 8.7% lies in the top ten. This sample also appeared in a second study, on T cells of mothers and their children.

Specimen: blood. The receptors here all came from a boy aged 5-17 years in good health. Both conserved end residues are part of each CDR3. D genes are given only for firm matches. Clone size, where shown, is once, few, many, or a class for clones that have expanded.

v_gene	abundance	d_gene	j_gene	CDR3aa	CDR3nt
TRBV6-1	-	TRBD2	TRBJ2-6	CASSGGGSHSGANVLTF	TGTGCCAGCAGTGGGGGCGGGAGTCACTCTGGGGCCAACGTCCTGACTTTC
TRBV7-9	-	TRBD1	TRBJ2-4	CASSPGQGYIQYF	TGTGCCAGCAGCCCAGGACAGGGGTACATTCAGTACTTC
TRBV7-2	-	-	TRBJ2-2	CASSLEAGTYTGELFF	TGTGCCAGCAGCTTAGAGGCAGGGACCTACACCGGGGAGCTGTTTTTT
TRBV25-1	-	-	TRBJ2-7	CASSESFEQYF	TGTGCCAGCAGTGAAAGTTTCGAGCAGTACTTC
TRBV9	few	-	TRBJ1-5	CASSVQGLPGRPQHF	TGTGCCAGCAGCGTACAGGGGCTACCTGGCAGGCCCCAGCATTTT
TRBV11-2	-	-	TRBJ1-1	CASSSVPRRLAFF	TGTGCCAGCAGCTCAGTCCCCCGGAGGCTGGCTTTCTTT
TRBV4-3	-	TRBD1	TRBJ2-1	CASSRAQGAGEQFF	TGCGCCAGCAGCCGTGCCCAGGGGGCGGGTGAGCAGTTCTTC
TRBV29-1	few	-	TRBJ1-2	CSVDPRTDYGYTF	TGCAGCGTTGACCCCCGGACAGATTATGGCTACACCTTC
TRBV12-3/TRBV12-4	few	-	TRBJ2-5	CASSLMDWQSQETQYF	TGTGCCAGCAGTTTGATGGACTGGCAGTCCCAAGAGACCCAGTACTTC
TRBV20-1	-	TRBD1	TRBJ1-1	CSASEGARSTEAFF	TGCAGTGCTAGTGAGGGGGCGCGGAGCACTGAAGCTTTCTTT
TRBV5-1	-	-	TRBJ2-1	CASSLAGAGDEQFF	TGCGCCAGCAGCTTGGCGGGGGCTGGGGATGAGCAGTTCTTC